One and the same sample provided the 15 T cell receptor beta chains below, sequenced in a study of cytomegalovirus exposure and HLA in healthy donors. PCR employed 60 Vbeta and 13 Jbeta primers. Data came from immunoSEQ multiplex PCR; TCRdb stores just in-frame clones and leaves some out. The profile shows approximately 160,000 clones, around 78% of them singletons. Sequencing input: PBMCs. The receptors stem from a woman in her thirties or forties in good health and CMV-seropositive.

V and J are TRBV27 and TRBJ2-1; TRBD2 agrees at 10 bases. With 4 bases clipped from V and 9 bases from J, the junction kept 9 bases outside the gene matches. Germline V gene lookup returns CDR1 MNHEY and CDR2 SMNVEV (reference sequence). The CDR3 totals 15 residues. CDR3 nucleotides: TGTGCCAGCAGTTCCCTAGCGGGGGTTGGCGGTGAGCAGTTCTTC. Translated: CASSSLAGVGGEQFF.

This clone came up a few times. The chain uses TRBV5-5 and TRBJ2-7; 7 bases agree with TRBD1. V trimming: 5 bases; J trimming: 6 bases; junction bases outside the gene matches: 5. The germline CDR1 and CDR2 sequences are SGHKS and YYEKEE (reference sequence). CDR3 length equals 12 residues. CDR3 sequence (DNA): TGTGCCAGCAGTCCGACAGGGACCGAGCAGTACTTC. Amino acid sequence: CASSPTGTEQYF.

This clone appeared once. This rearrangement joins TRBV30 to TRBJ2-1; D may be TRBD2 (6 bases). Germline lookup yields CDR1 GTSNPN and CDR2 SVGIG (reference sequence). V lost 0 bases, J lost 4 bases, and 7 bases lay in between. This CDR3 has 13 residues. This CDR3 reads CAWSVRGYNEQFF. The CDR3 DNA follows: TGTGCCTGGAGTGTGCGGGGATACAATGAGCAGTTCTTC. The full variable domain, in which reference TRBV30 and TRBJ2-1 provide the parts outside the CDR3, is SQTIHQWPATLVQPVGSPLSLECTVEGTSNPNLYWYRQAAGRGLQLLFYSVGIGQISSEVPQNLSASRPQDRQFILSSKKLLLSDSGFYLCAWSVRGYNEQFFGPGTRLTVL.

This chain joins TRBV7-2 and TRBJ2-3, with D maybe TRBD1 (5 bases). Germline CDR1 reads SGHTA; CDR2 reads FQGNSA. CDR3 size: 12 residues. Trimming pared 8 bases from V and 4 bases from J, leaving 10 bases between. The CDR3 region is CASQGVADTQYF. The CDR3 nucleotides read TGTGCCAGCCAAGGGGTCGCAGATACGCAGTATTTT.

DNA for the CDR3: TGTGCCAGCAGCTTTACTAGCGGGCTTAGCTCCTACGAGCAGTACTTC. It yields the protein CASSFTSGLSSYEQYF. The chain links TRBV7-8 to TRBJ2-5; 9 positions match TRBD2. Judging by the DNA end, TRBJ2-7 fits better; the J call may be wrong. The CDR3 has 16 residues. The germline V gene has CDR1 SGHVS and CDR2 FQNEAQ.

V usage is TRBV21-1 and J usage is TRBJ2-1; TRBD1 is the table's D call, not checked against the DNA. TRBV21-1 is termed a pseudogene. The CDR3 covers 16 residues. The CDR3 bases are TGTGCCAGCAGCAAATTGGGACAGGGGGATTTTTGTGAGCAGTTCTTC. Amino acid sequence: CASSKLGQGDFCEQFF.

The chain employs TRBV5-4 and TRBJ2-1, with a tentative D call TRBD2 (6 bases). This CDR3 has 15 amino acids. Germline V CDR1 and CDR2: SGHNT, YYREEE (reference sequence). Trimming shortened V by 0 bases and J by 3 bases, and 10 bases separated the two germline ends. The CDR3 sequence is CASSLDSGRYNEQFF. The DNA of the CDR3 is TGTGCCAGCAGCTTGGATAGCGGACGCTACAATGAGCAGTTCTTC.

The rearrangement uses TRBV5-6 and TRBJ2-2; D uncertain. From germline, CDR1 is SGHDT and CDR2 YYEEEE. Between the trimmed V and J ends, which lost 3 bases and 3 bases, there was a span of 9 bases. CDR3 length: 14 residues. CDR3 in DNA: TGTGCCAGCAGCTCGGGTCGAGACACCGGGGAGCTGTTTTTT. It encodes CASSSGRDTGELFF.

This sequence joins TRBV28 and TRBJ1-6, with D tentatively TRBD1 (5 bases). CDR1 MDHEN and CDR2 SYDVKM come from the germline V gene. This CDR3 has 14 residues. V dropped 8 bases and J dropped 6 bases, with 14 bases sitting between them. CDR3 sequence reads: CASGGGHSNSPLHF. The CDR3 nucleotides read TGTGCCAGCGGGGGGGGTCACAGTAATTCACCCCTCCACTTT.

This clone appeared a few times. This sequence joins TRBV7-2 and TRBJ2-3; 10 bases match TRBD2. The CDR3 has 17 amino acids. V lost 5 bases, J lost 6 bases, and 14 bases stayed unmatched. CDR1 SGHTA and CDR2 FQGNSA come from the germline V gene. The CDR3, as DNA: TGTGCCAGCAGCCCCAAAGCGGGGGGGGGACGCAAGGATACGCAGTATTTT. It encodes CASSPKAGGGRKDTQYF. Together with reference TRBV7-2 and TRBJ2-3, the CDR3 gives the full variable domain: GAGVSQSPSNKVTEKGKDVELRCDPISGHTALYWYRQSLGQGLEFLIYFQGNSAPDKSGLPSDRFSAERTGGSVSTLTIQRTQQEDSAVYLCASSPKAGGGRKDTQYFGPGTRLTVL.

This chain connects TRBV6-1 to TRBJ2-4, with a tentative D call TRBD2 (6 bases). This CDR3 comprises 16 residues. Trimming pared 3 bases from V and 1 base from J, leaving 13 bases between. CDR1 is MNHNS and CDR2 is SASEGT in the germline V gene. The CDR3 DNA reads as TGTGCCAGCAGTGATGGGGGGATTACTGCCAAAAACATTCAGTACTTC. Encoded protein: CASSDGGITAKNIQYF.

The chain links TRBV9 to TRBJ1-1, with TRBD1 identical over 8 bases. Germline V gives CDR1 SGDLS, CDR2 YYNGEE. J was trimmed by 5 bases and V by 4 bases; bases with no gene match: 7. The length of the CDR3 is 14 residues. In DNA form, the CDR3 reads TGTGCCAGCAGCCCTCAGGGGGCTGGGACTGAAGCTTTCTTT. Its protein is CASSPQGAGTEAFF.

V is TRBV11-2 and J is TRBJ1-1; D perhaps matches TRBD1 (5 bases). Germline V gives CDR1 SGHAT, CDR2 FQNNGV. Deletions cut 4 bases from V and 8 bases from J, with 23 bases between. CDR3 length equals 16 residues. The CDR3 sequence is CASSSNPGGGRGEAFF. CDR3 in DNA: TGTGCCAGCAGCTCAAACCCTGGGGGAGGACGGGGAGAAGCTTTCTTT.

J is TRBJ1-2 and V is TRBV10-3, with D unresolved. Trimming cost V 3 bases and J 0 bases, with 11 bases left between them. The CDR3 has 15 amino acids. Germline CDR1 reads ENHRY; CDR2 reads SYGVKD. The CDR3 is CAISDSAGTNYGYTF. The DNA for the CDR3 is TGTGCCATCAGTGATTCGGCAGGCACTAACTATGGCTACACCTTC.

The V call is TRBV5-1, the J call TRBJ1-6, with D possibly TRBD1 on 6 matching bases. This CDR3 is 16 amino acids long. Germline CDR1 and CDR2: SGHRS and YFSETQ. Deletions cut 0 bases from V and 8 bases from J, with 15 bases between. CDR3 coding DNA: TGCGCCAGCAGCTTGGTACAGGGTAATCTCGATTCACCCCTCCACTTT. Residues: CASSLVQGNLDSPLHF.